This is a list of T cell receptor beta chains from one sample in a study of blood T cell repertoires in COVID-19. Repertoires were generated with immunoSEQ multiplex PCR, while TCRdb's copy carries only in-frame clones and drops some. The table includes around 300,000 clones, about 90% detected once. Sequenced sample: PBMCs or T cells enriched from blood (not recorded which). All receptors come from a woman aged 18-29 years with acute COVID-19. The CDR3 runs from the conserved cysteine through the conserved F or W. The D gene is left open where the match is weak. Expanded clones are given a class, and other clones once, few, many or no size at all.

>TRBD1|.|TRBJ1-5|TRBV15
TGTGCCACCAGCTATACAGGGGGAGATCAGCCCCAGCATTTT
CATSYTGGDQPQHF
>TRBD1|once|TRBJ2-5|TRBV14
TGTGCCAGCAGCCAAGTAGGGGGCGGGGAGACCCAGTACTTC
CASSQVGGGETQYF
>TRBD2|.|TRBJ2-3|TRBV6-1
TGTGCCAGCAGTGCCCACCCGGGACTAGCTACAGATACGCAGTATTTT
CASSAHPGLATDTQYF
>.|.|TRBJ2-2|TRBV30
TGTGCCTGGATCTACGGGGGACTGGCGAACACCGGGGAGCTGTTTTTT
CAWIYGGLANTGELFF
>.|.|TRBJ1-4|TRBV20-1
TGCAGTGCTAGTTACAGGGCCGAAAAACTGTTTTTT
CSASYRAEKLFF
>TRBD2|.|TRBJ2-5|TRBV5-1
TGCGCCAGCACCGATAGCGGGGGCGAGACCCAGTACTTC
CASTDSGGETQYF
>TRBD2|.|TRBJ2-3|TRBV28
TGTGCCAGCAGTAGGACTAGCGGGAGTCTGTTCCCCACAGATACGCAGTATTTT
CASSRTSGSLFPTDTQYF
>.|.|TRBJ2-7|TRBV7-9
TGTGCCAGCAGCTTCCTTCTAGGCTACGAGCAGTACTTC
CASSFLLGYEQYF
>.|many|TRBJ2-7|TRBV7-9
TGTGCCAGCAGCTCTACTGGTGACGAGCAGTACTTC
CASSSTGDEQYF
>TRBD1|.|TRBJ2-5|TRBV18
TGTGCCAGCTCACCACCGGGACAGACTCAAGAGACCCAGTACTTC
CASSPPGQTQETQYF
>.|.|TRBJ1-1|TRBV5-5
TGTGCCAGCAGCCCACTCGGCAGGGCTGGGAACACTGAAGCTTTCTTT
CASSPLGRAGNTEAFF
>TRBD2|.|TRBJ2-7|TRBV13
TGTGCCAGCAGCTTAGGAGGCAGCGGGAGCGCCTACGAGCAGTACTTC
CASSLGGSGSAYEQYF
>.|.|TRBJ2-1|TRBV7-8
TGTGCCAGCAGCCCTACCCGACGGGATGAGCAGTTCTTC
CASSPTRRDEQFF
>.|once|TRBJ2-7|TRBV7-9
TGTGCCAGCAGCTTCGGTAGCGGACCGACCTACGAGCAGTACTTC
CASSFGSGPTYEQYF
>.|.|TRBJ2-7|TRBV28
TGTGCCAGCAGACTACAGGGTTTTGTCTACGAGCAGTACTTC
CASRLQGFVYEQYF
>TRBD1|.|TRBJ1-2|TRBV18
TGTGCCAGCTCACCAACGACAGGGGTCCGTAACTATGGCTACACCTTC
CASSPTTGVRNYGYTF
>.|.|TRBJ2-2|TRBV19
TGTGCCAGTAGTATAGAGGGAGGCCCGTTCACCGGGGAGCTGTTTTTT
CASSIEGGPFTGELFF
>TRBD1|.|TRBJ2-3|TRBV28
TGTGCCAGCAGGACGACAGGGTTCACAGATACGCAGTATTTT
CASRTTGFTDTQYF
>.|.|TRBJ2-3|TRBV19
TGTGCCAGTAGTCGGGATGAGGAGACGGGCACAGATACGCAGTATTTT
CASSRDEETGTDTQYF
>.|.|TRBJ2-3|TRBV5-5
TGTGCCAGCAGCTTGGTCCAGGTTGGAACAGATACGCAGTATTTT
CASSLVQVGTDTQYF
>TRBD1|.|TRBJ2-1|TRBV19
TGTGCCAGTAGAGACATAGGGACAGGGTCCTACAATGAGCAGTTCTTC
CASRDIGTGSYNEQFF
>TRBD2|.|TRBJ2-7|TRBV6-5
TGTGCCAGCAGGACTAGCGGGAGAGGATACGAGCAGTACTTC
CASRTSGRGYEQYF
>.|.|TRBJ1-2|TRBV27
TGTGCCAGCAGTTTATTCCCAGGGAATGGCTACACCTTC
CASSLFPGNGYTF
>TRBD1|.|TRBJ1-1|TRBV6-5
TGTGCCAGCAGACTGGGACAGGAAAACACTGAAGCTTTCTTT
CASRLGQENTEAFF
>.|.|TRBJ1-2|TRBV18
TGTGCCAGCTCCCAGGGACATAACTATGGCTACACCTTC
CASSQGHNYGYTF
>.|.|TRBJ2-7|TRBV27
TGTGCCAGCGGAGTCCCCATCCCCCCCTACGAGCAGTACTTC
CASGVPIPPYEQYF
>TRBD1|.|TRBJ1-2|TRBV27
TGTGCCAGCAGGCGATCTACAGGGGGCGCGGGCTATGGCTACACCTTC
CASRRSTGGAGYGYTF
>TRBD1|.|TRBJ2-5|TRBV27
TGTGCCAGCAGTTCCGGACAGGGAGGGACCCAGTACTTC
CASSSGQGGTQYF
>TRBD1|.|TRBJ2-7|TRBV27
TGTGCCAGCAGGCGGACCGGGACAGGGTTATACGAGCAGTACTTC
CASRRTGTGLYEQYF
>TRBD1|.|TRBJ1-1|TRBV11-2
TGTGCCAGCAGGATGGGACAGGGGAACACTGAAGCTTTCTTT
CASRMGQGNTEAFF
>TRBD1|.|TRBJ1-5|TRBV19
TGTGCCAGTACCATCACAGGGGCGGGCCAGCCCCAGCATTTT
CASTITGAGQPQHF
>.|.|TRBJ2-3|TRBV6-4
TGTGCCAGCAGCGTACTGGGCGGGTCAGATACGCAGTATTTT
CASSVLGGSDTQYF
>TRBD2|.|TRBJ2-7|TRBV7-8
TGTGCCAGCAGCTCATCTAGCGGGTTGTTTTTC
CASSSSSGLFF
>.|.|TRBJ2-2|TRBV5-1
TGCGCCAGCAGCCAGGGCTACACCGGGGAGCTGTTTTTT
CASSQGYTGELFF
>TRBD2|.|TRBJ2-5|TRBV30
TGTGCCTGGAGCTCACTAGCGGGAGGGGTTGAGACCCAGTACTTC
CAWSSLAGGVETQYF
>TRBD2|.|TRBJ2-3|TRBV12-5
TGTGCTAGTGGCCAGATAATCCAGCGGGGCCTCCGGAGCACAGATACGCAGTATTTT
CASGQIIQRGLRSTDTQYF
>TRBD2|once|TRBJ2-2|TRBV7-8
TGTGCCAGCCGAAGGGGACTAGCGGGAGCCGCGAACACCGGGGAGCTGTTTTTT
CASRRGLAGAANTGELFF
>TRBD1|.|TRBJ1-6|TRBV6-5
TGTGCCAGCAGTTTCCAGGACAGGGGATATTCACCCCTCCACTTT
CASSFQDRGYSPLHF
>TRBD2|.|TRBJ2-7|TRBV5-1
TGCGCCAGCAGCGACGGACTAGGAACGTACTTC
CASSDGLGTYF
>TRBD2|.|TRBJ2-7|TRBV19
TGTGCCAGTAGTGCGGGGGTAACCTACGAGCAGTACTTC
CASSAGVTYEQYF
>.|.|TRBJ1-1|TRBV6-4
TGTGCCAGCAGTCTGCCCGGAAATAAACGGAGGACTAACACTGAAGCTTTCTTT
CASSLPGNKRRTNTEAFF
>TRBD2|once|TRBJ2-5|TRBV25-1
TGTGCCAGCAGTGAACCCGCAGTTCGGGCGGGAGTGAGGGAGACCCAGTACTTC
CASSEPAVRAGVRETQYF